One sample yielded the 6 T cell receptor beta chains listed below, sequenced in a study of cytomegalovirus exposure and HLA in healthy donors. The PCR used 60 Vbeta and 13 Jbeta primers. Using immunoSEQ multiplex PCR, the repertoire was profiled, and TCRdb retains in-frame clones only, with some absent. The profile shows some 120,000 clones, 80% of them singletons. The sample comprised PBMCs. These receptors were taken from a young man in good health and CMV-seropositive.

The rearrangement links TRBV5-6 to TRBJ1-4; D uncertain. The CDR3 is 14 residues long. Looked up from germline, CDR1 is SGHDT and CDR2 is YYEEEE. Trimming left V 1 base short and J 0 bases short, with 4 bases between. As DNA, the CDR3 is TGTGCCAGCAGCTTGCTAGCAACTAATGAAAAACTGTTTTTT. As protein: CASSLLATNEKLFF.

This chain links TRBV19 with TRBJ1-1, with a tentative D call TRBD1 (5 bases). CDR1 LNHDA and CDR2 SQIVND come from the germline V gene (reference sequence). V lost 5 bases and J lost 10, with 11 bases in between. The CDR3 contains 11 residues. The CDR3 nucleotides are TGTGCCAGTAGTTACGGAGGGGCAGCTTTCTTT. As protein: CASSYGGAAFF.

The chain employs TRBV6-5 and TRBJ1-4; D perhaps matches TRBD1 (5 bases). This CDR3 comprises 14 residues. Trimming took off 2 bases at V and 5 bases at J, with 9 bases between the two ends. CDR1 is MNHEY and CDR2 is SVGAGI in the germline V gene. The chain's CDR3 is CASSYRGLNEKLFF. The CDR3 DNA sequence: TGTGCCAGCAGTTACAGGGGACTAAATGAAAAACTGTTTTTT.

The chain recombines TRBV7-3 with TRBJ2-2, with D possibly matching TRBD2 (6 bases). This CDR3 has 16 amino acids. The germline V gene encodes CDR1 SGHTA and CDR2 FQGTGA. Trimming took off 0 bases at V and 3 bases at J, with 11 bases between the two ends. CDR3 in DNA: TGTGCCAGCAGCTTAACATTGCGGGGTGACACCGGGGAGCTGTTTTTT. This translates into CASSLTLRGDTGELFF.

The V call is TRBV9, the J call TRBJ2-7, with TRBD1 identical over 11 bases. Germline-derived CDR1 and CDR2 are SGDLS and YYNGEE. Trimming at V came to 3 bases and at J to 0 bases, leaving 8 bases not matched to a gene. The CDR3 runs to 17 residues. The CDR3 DNA follows: TGTGCCAGCAGCGGGGGACAGGGGGGACAGCCCTCCTACGAGCAGTACTTC. Its translation: CASSGGQGGQPSYEQYF.

The V call is TRBV2, the J call TRBJ2-1, with TRBD1 matching 8 bases. This CDR3 contains 17 residues. CDR1 SNHLY and CDR2 FYNNEI come from the germline V gene. V lost 6 bases, J lost 8 bases, and 18 bases stayed unmatched. CDR3 DNA sequence: TGTGCCAGCAGCCTACCGCTTTCCACAGGGGGTAACCATGAGCAGTTCTTC. The encoded protein is CASSLPLSTGGNHEQFF.